These T cell receptor beta chains were read from a single sample in a study of blood T cell repertoires in COVID-19. Clones were read by immunoSEQ multiplex PCR, and TCRdb kept only the in-frame ones, dropping some. The sample yields about 200,000 clones, around 87% seen once. The sample consisted of peripheral blood. The receptors derive from a man between 60 and 75 years old with acute or convalescent COVID-19. CDR3s include the opening cysteine and the closing phenylalanine or tryptophan. Each record gives: clone size, J gene, V gene, D gene, CDR3 DNA, CDR3 protein. The D gene is left open where the match is weak. The size field is filled for only some rows; it gives once, few, many or a size class.

abundance: NA; j_gene: TRBJ2-7; v_gene: TRBV5-4; d_gene: NA; CDR3nt: TGTGCCAGCAGCTTTGGTAGACATTCCTACGAGCAGTACTTC; CDR3aa: CASSFGRHSYEQYF
abundance: NA; j_gene: TRBJ1-1; v_gene: TRBV27; d_gene: NA; CDR3nt: TGTGCCAGCAGTTTCGCCCAAGGCGGCACTGAAGCTTTCTTT; CDR3aa: CASSFAQGGTEAFF
abundance: NA; j_gene: TRBJ2-7; v_gene: TRBV6-6; d_gene: NA; CDR3nt: TGTGCCAGCAGTTACGTGGCAGGGGAAGGGTACGAGCAGTACTTC; CDR3aa: CASSYVAGEGYEQYF
abundance: NA; j_gene: TRBJ1-2; v_gene: TRBV27; d_gene: NA; CDR3nt: TGTGCCAGCAGTCGGGGGACTGGCTACACCTTC; CDR3aa: CASSRGTGYTF
abundance: NA; j_gene: TRBJ2-1; v_gene: TRBV13; d_gene: NA; CDR3nt: TGTGCCAGCAGCTTAGGCAGGGGCGACAATGAGCAGTTCTTC; CDR3aa: CASSLGRGDNEQFF
abundance: NA; j_gene: TRBJ1-6; v_gene: TRBV3-1/TRBV3-2; d_gene: NA; CDR3nt: TGTGCCAGCAGCCTGACGGGGGGGGTGGGCAATTCACCCCTCCACTTT; CDR3aa: CASSLTGGVGNSPLHF
abundance: NA; j_gene: TRBJ1-1; v_gene: TRBV4-3; d_gene: TRBD1; CDR3nt: TGCGCCAGCAGCCAAGGTCCGGGACAGGCGTCCACAGCGCAGAACACTGAAGCTTTCTTT; CDR3aa: CASSQGPGQASTAQNTEAFF
abundance: NA; j_gene: TRBJ1-6; v_gene: TRBV9; d_gene: TRBD1; CDR3nt: TGTGCCAGCAGCCCCCGACAGGGTGACGATTCACCCCTCCACTTT; CDR3aa: CASSPRQGDDSPLHF
abundance: once; j_gene: TRBJ2-7; v_gene: TRBV19; d_gene: TRBD2; CDR3nt: TGTGCCAGTAGTATCCGGGGGGGCGACCGGTACGAGCAGTACTTC; CDR3aa: CASSIRGGDRYEQYF
abundance: NA; j_gene: TRBJ2-7; v_gene: TRBV28; d_gene: TRBD1; CDR3nt: TGTGCCAGCAGTTCCGGACAGGGGTTCTACGAGCAGTACTTC; CDR3aa: CASSSGQGFYEQYF
abundance: NA; j_gene: TRBJ1-1; v_gene: TRBV7-9; d_gene: NA; CDR3nt: TGTGCCAGCAGCACAGTGCGTCTTGAAGCTTTCTTT; CDR3aa: CASSTVRLEAFF
abundance: NA; j_gene: TRBJ1-2; v_gene: TRBV12-5; d_gene: NA; CDR3nt: TGTGCTAGTGGTTTACACTGGGGCCTCTATGGCTACACCTTC; CDR3aa: CASGLHWGLYGYTF
abundance: NA; j_gene: TRBJ2-3; v_gene: TRBV19; d_gene: NA; CDR3nt: TGTGCCAGTAGTATAGTATCGCGGCACTTTCCAGATACGCAGTATTTT; CDR3aa: CASSIVSRHFPDTQYF
abundance: NA; j_gene: TRBJ1-1; v_gene: TRBV9; d_gene: NA; CDR3nt: TGTGCCAGCAGCGTAGGGTCACTATTGAACACTGAAGCTTTCTTT; CDR3aa: CASSVGSLLNTEAFF
abundance: NA; j_gene: TRBJ1-1; v_gene: TRBV19; d_gene: TRBD1; CDR3nt: TGTGCCAGTAGTTCACGACAGGGCGAGACTGAAGCTTTCTTT; CDR3aa: CASSSRQGETEAFF
abundance: NA; j_gene: TRBJ2-3; v_gene: TRBV7-6; d_gene: NA; CDR3nt: TGTGCCAGCAGCTCGGCGGGGCGTAGCACAGATACGCAGTATTTT; CDR3aa: CASSSAGRSTDTQYF
abundance: NA; j_gene: TRBJ1-2; v_gene: TRBV23-1; d_gene: NA; CDR3nt: TGCGCCAGCAGTCAATCGGGGGGGCGAGCTAACTATGGCTACACCTTC; CDR3aa: CASSQSGGRANYGYTF
abundance: NA; j_gene: TRBJ2-3; v_gene: TRBV7-8; d_gene: TRBD2; CDR3nt: TGTGCCAGCAGCTTAATGCGGGATCAAGGACTAGCGGGGGCCCTCCCCACAGATACGCAGTATTTT; CDR3aa: CASSLMRDQGLAGALPTDTQYF
abundance: NA; j_gene: TRBJ2-4; v_gene: TRBV3-1/TRBV3-2; d_gene: NA; CDR3nt: TGTGCCAGCAGCCAAAGAGAGGGCAAAAACATTCAGTACTTC; CDR3aa: CASSQREGKNIQYF
abundance: NA; j_gene: TRBJ1-6; v_gene: TRBV5-1; d_gene: TRBD1; CDR3nt: TGCGCCAGCAGCCAGACAGGGGATGGGTCACCCCTCCACTTT; CDR3aa: CASSQTGDGSPLHF
abundance: NA; j_gene: TRBJ1-6; v_gene: TRBV28; d_gene: NA; CDR3nt: TGTGCCAGCAGTTTTAACTGGGCCTTCGATAATTCACCCCTCCACTTT; CDR3aa: CASSFNWAFDNSPLHF
abundance: NA; j_gene: TRBJ2-4; v_gene: TRBV6-2/TRBV6-3; d_gene: TRBD2; CDR3nt: TGTGCCAGCAGTTACGCGGGGGGGCTGAGCATTCAGTACTTC; CDR3aa: CASSYAGGLSIQYF
abundance: NA; j_gene: TRBJ2-5; v_gene: TRBV7-2; d_gene: NA; CDR3nt: TGTGCCAGCAGCTCCGACTCTGGCTTAGAGACCCAGTACTTC; CDR3aa: CASSSDSGLETQYF
abundance: NA; j_gene: TRBJ1-4; v_gene: TRBV16; d_gene: TRBD1; CDR3nt: TGTGCCAGCAGCCACCACGGACAGGGGGCAAATGAAAAACTGTTTTTT; CDR3aa: CASSHHGQGANEKLFF